This TCR beta chain was recovered during a study of response to subunit inactivated influenza vaccine. General observations from the study: The authors offered the suggestion that each seasonal influenza vaccination recruits few new T cells.

This CDR3 has 12 amino acids. Trimming cost V 3 bases and J 5 bases, with 7 bases left between them. Germline V gene lookup returns CDR1 SEHNR and CDR2 FQNEAQ (reference sequence). TCRdb reprocessed the RT-PCR reads with MiXCR, giving one entry per CDR3 protein. This sample carries hundreds of thousands of distinct CDR3 sequences, approximately 10% of them seen once, and the ten largest clones take about 9.4%. About this clonotype: The target antigen is unknown.

The origin of this receptor is a man in his fifties or sixties who received an inactivated influenza vaccine. This specimen consisted of PBMCs from blood, obtained on the day of vaccination. The genes are TRBV7-9 and TRBJ1-1; D is ambiguous. In DNA, the CDR3 is TGTGCCAGCAGCTTCGCGGAGACTGAAGCTTTCTTT. Translation: CASSFAETEAFF.